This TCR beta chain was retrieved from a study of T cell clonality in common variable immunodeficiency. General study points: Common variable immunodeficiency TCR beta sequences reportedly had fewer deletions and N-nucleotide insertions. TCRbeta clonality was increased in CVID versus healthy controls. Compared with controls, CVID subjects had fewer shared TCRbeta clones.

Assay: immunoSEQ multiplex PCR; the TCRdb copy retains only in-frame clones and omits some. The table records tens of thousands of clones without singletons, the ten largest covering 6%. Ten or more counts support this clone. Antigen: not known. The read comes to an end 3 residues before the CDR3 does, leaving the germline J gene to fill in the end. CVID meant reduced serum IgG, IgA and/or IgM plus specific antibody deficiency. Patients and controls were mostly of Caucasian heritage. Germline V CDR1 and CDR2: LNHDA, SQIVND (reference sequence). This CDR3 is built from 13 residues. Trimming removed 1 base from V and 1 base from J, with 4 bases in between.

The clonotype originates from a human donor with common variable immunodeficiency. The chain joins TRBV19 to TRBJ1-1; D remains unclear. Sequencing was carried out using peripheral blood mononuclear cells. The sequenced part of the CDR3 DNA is TGTGCCAGTAGTATAGGGCAGAACACTGAA. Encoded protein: CASSIGQNTE. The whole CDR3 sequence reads CASSIGQNTEAFF.